This T cell receptor beta chain was sequenced for a study of shared clonotypes between healthy human individuals. The V gene lost 5 bases and the J gene lost 5 bases, with 21 bases spanning the gap. Germline loops: CDR1 SGHDN, CDR2 FVKESK. CDR3 length: 16 amino acids. Generated by immunoSEQ multiplex PCR, the TCRdb table keeps only in-frame clones and is missing some. The sample lists some 2.1 million clones; about 94% were seen once. CD45RO-negative, CCR7-selected cells formed the naive CD8 fraction, which excluded terminally differentiated effector memory CD45RA+ cells. Source material: naive CD8+ T cells from PBMCs. V is TRBV14 and J is TRBJ2-5; maybe TRBD2 (6 bases). The origin of this receptor is a man aged 18 to 30 in good health. Some clones in this sample may be carry-over from other donors' samples. The CDR3 sequence is CASSSLGLLPSETQYF. CDR3 sequence (DNA): TGTGCCAGCAGCTCGTTGGGACTCCTGCCCTCGGAGACCCAGTACTTC.